This TCR beta chain was obtained from a study of CD8+CD57+ T cells in acquired aplastic anemia. Study-level information: Mean DNA quantity obtained from sorted CD4+ and CD8+ cells was about 3.2 ug.

CDR3 and TCR beta VDJ profiling relied on a genomic DNA template. TCRdb independently ran MiXCR on the reads; one entry per CDR3 protein. The repertoire includes about 470,000 distinct CDR3 sequences, approximately 33% of them detected once, and approximately 0.82% sits in the top ten. The sequenced patients had an expansion of CD8+CD57+ cells seen by flow cytometry. This receptor was obtained from a human donor with aplastic anemia. What was sequenced was sorted CD4+, CD8+, or CD8+CD57+ T cells (not recorded which) from PBMCs.

The CDR3 DNA reads TGTGCCAGCAGCGTCCAGACGGGAAACACTGAAGCTTTCTTT. This encodes CASSVQTGNTEAFF. The chain joins TRBV9 to TRBJ1-1, with D unclear. The CDR3 consists of 14 residues. The V end was cut by 2 bases, the J end by 2 bases, with 10 bases between. In germline, CDR1 is SGDLS, CDR2 YYNGEE. The variable domain in full, with the rest retrieved from reference TRBV9 and TRBJ1-1, is DSGVTQTPKHLITATGQRVTLRCSPRSGDLSVYWYQQSLDQGLQFLIQYYNGEERAKGNILERFSAQQFPDLHSELNLSSLELGDSALYFCASSVQTGNTEAFFGQGTRLTVV.